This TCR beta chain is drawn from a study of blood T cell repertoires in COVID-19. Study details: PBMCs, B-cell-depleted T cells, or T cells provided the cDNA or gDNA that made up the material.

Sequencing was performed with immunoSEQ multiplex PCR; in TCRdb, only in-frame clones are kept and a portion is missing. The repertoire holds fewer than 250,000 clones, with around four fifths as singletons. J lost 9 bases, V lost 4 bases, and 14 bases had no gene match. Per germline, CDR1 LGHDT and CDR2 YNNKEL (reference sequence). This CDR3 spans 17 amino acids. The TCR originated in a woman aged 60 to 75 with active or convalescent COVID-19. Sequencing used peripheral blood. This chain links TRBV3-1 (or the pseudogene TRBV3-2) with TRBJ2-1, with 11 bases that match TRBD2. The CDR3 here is CASSPPPTSGGVVEQFF. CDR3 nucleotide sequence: TGTGCCAGCAGCCCGCCCCCCACTAGCGGGGGTGTGGTTGAGCAGTTCTTC.